This is a list of T cell receptor beta chains from one sample in a study of blood T cells in healthy people across ages. TCRdb independently ran MiXCR on the 5' RACE reads; one entry per CDR3 protein. This table holds some 920,000 distinct CDR3 sequences, 51% found once. Sequenced input: blood. The receptor set was obtained from a woman aged 55-70 years in good health. CDR3s include the opening cysteine and the closing phenylalanine or tryptophan. The order of the fields is V gene, clone size, D gene, J gene, CDR3 DNA, CDR3 protein. The D gene is left open where the match is weak. Clone size appears in some rows only: once, few, many, or a class for an expanded clone.

v_gene: TRBV5-1; abundance: many; d_gene: -; j_gene: TRBJ2-5; CDR3nt: TGCGCCAGCAGCTTGGGAGGGGCCGAGACCCAGTACTTC; CDR3aa: CASSLGGAETQYF
v_gene: TRBV6-6; abundance: -; d_gene: -; j_gene: TRBJ2-5; CDR3nt: TGTGCCAGCAGCCCCCCCGGGGTAGAGACCCAGTACTTC; CDR3aa: CASSPPGVETQYF
v_gene: TRBV6-2/TRBV6-3; abundance: -; d_gene: -; j_gene: TRBJ2-7; CDR3nt: TGTGCCAGCACCGCCCTCCGGGTAGGCGAGCAGTACTTC; CDR3aa: CASTALRVGEQYF
v_gene: TRBV20-1; abundance: -; d_gene: TRBD1; j_gene: TRBJ1-3; CDR3nt: TGCAGTGCTATCGACAGGGGGACTGGAAACACCATATATTTT; CDR3aa: CSAIDRGTGNTIYF
v_gene: TRBV7-9; abundance: -; d_gene: TRBD2; j_gene: TRBJ2-1; CDR3nt: TGTGCCGTTGGGGGGACTAGCGGGAGAGCTTATGAGCAGTTCTTC; CDR3aa: CAVGGTSGRAYEQFF
v_gene: TRBV28; abundance: few; d_gene: TRBD2; j_gene: TRBJ2-5; CDR3nt: TGTGCCAGCAGTTTATGGCTAGCGGGAGGCCCCTGGGAGACCCAGTACTTC; CDR3aa: CASSLWLAGGPWETQYF
v_gene: TRBV12-3/TRBV12-4; abundance: -; d_gene: -; j_gene: TRBJ2-5; CDR3nt: TGTGCCAGCAGACAGCGGTCGGCGCCAGAGACCCAGTACTTC; CDR3aa: CASRQRSAPETQYF
v_gene: TRBV21-1; abundance: few; d_gene: -; j_gene: TRBJ2-5; CDR3nt: TGTGCCAGCAGCAAAAGAGCGCTAGCGGGAGTCCCCCACCAAGAGACCCAGTACTTC; CDR3aa: CASSKRALAGVPHQETQYF
v_gene: TRBV30; abundance: -; d_gene: TRBD2; j_gene: TRBJ2-1; CDR3nt: TGTGCCTGGGGACTAGCGGGAGTTGAGCAGTTCTTC; CDR3aa: CAWGLAGVEQFF
v_gene: TRBV12-3/TRBV12-4; abundance: few; d_gene: TRBD2; j_gene: TRBJ2-3; CDR3nt: TGTGCCAGCAGCCCTACTAGCGGGAGGGCAGATACGCAGTATTTT; CDR3aa: CASSPTSGRADTQYF
v_gene: TRBV4-1; abundance: -; d_gene: TRBD2; j_gene: TRBJ2-5; CDR3nt: TGCGCCAGCCGGGCGGGAGTCCAAGAGACCCAGTACTTC; CDR3aa: CASRAGVQETQYF
v_gene: TRBV7-9; abundance: -; d_gene: -; j_gene: TRBJ2-1; CDR3nt: TGTGCCAGCAGCCTCAATCCGGACTACCGCAATAATGAGCAGTTCTTC; CDR3aa: CASSLNPDYRNNEQFF
v_gene: TRBV20-1; abundance: few; d_gene: TRBD1; j_gene: TRBJ2-7; CDR3nt: TGCAGTGCTAGAGGATCCTTCAGGGGGCTTAACGAGCAGTACTTC; CDR3aa: CSARGSFRGLNEQYF
v_gene: TRBV12-3/TRBV12-4; abundance: once; d_gene: TRBD1; j_gene: TRBJ1-4; CDR3nt: TGTGCCAGCAGTTTAGCGAAGCGGCAGGGGGGGGAAAAACTGTTTTTT; CDR3aa: CASSLAKRQGGEKLFF
v_gene: TRBV5-1; abundance: few; d_gene: -; j_gene: TRBJ1-2; CDR3nt: TGCGCCAGCAGCGGACCGGGACCGAGGGACTATGGCTACACCTTC; CDR3aa: CASSGPGPRDYGYTF
v_gene: TRBV6-5; abundance: -; d_gene: -; j_gene: TRBJ1-2; CDR3nt: TGTGCCAGCAGTTACTTCCCGGGACAAAAAGATGGCTACACCTTC; CDR3aa: CASSYFPGQKDGYTF
v_gene: TRBV7-2; abundance: -; d_gene: -; j_gene: TRBJ2-1; CDR3nt: TGTGCCAGCAGCTCAGGGGTTTTTTGGTACAATGAGCAGTTCTTC; CDR3aa: CASSSGVFWYNEQFF
v_gene: TRBV4-2; abundance: -; d_gene: -; j_gene: TRBJ2-1; CDR3nt: TGTGCCAGCAGCCCAAATGCCCATGAGCAGTTCTTC; CDR3aa: CASSPNAHEQFF
v_gene: TRBV15; abundance: -; d_gene: -; j_gene: TRBJ2-7; CDR3nt: TGTGCCACCAGCAGGGAGTTTTCCTACGAGCAGTACTTC; CDR3aa: CATSREFSYEQYF
v_gene: TRBV4-1; abundance: -; d_gene: -; j_gene: TRBJ2-1; CDR3nt: TGCGCCAGCAGCCAAGGGCCTAGCTCCTACAATGAGCAGTTCTTC; CDR3aa: CASSQGPSSYNEQFF
v_gene: TRBV28; abundance: -; d_gene: TRBD2; j_gene: TRBJ2-7; CDR3nt: TGTGCCAGCAGTTCTGGCCTAGCGGGAGGTGCCCAAAGCTCCTACGAGCAGTACTTC; CDR3aa: CASSSGLAGGAQSSYEQYF
v_gene: TRBV7-8; abundance: -; d_gene: TRBD2; j_gene: TRBJ2-5; CDR3nt: TGTGCCAGCAGCTTAGGAATCCGGGAGGGCGAGGAAGAGACCCAGTACTTC; CDR3aa: CASSLGIREGEEETQYF
v_gene: TRBV20-1; abundance: -; d_gene: -; j_gene: TRBJ1-1; CDR3nt: TGCAGTGCTAGAGATTCGGCGGGCGGGGACACTGAAGCTTTCTTT; CDR3aa: CSARDSAGGDTEAFF
v_gene: TRBV29-1; abundance: -; d_gene: TRBD2; j_gene: TRBJ2-1; CDR3nt: TGCAGCGGGTCTAGCGGGAGGGTGGGGGATGAGCAGTTCTTC; CDR3aa: CSGSSGRVGDEQFF
v_gene: TRBV6-5; abundance: -; d_gene: TRBD1; j_gene: TRBJ2-4; CDR3nt: TGTGCCAGCAGCCGTTACGGGACAGAGAAAAACATTCAGTACTTC; CDR3aa: CASSRYGTEKNIQYF
v_gene: TRBV20-1; abundance: -; d_gene: -; j_gene: TRBJ1-6; CDR3nt: TGCAGTGCTAGAGCCAGTAACCTTGTTAATTCACGCCCCCACTTT; CDR3aa: CSARASNLVNSRPHF
v_gene: TRBV29-1; abundance: -; d_gene: -; j_gene: TRBJ2-1; CDR3nt: TGCAGCGTTTATACCGTCCTGGCCTACAATGAGCAGTTCTTC; CDR3aa: CSVYTVLAYNEQFF
v_gene: TRBV9; abundance: -; d_gene: -; j_gene: TRBJ2-5; CDR3nt: TGTGCCAGCAGCGTAGAGAGCCCCGGGGAGACCCAGTACTTC; CDR3aa: CASSVESPGETQYF
v_gene: TRBV4-2; abundance: -; d_gene: -; j_gene: TRBJ1-4; CDR3nt: TGTGCCAGCAGCCCGGACCCGAGGGAAAAACTGTTTTTT; CDR3aa: CASSPDPREKLFF
v_gene: TRBV28; abundance: -; d_gene: TRBD2; j_gene: TRBJ2-5; CDR3nt: TGTGCCAGCAGCTTCCGGACTAGCTGGGAGACCCAGTACTTC; CDR3aa: CASSFRTSWETQYF
v_gene: TRBV20-1; abundance: -; d_gene: TRBD1; j_gene: TRBJ2-7; CDR3nt: TGCAGTGCTAGGGCAGGGGGCGAGCAGTACTTC; CDR3aa: CSARAGGEQYF
v_gene: TRBV10-3; abundance: -; d_gene: -; j_gene: TRBJ2-7; CDR3nt: TGTGCCACCAGGGAGTCATACGAGCAGTACTTC; CDR3aa: CATRESYEQYF
v_gene: TRBV28; abundance: -; d_gene: -; j_gene: TRBJ2-5; CDR3nt: TGTGCCAGCATTCGGGCTTTTAAAGAGACCCAGTACTTC; CDR3aa: CASIRAFKETQYF
v_gene: TRBV5-1; abundance: -; d_gene: TRBD2; j_gene: TRBJ2-2; CDR3nt: TGCGCCAGTTCTCGTAGCGGGGCAAACACCGGGGAGCTGTTTTTT; CDR3aa: CASSRSGANTGELFF
v_gene: TRBV4-3; abundance: few; d_gene: -; j_gene: TRBJ2-7; CDR3nt: TGCGCCAGCAGCCAAGGGTCCGTATACGAGCAGTACTTC; CDR3aa: CASSQGSVYEQYF
v_gene: TRBV13; abundance: few; d_gene: -; j_gene: TRBJ2-7; CDR3nt: TGTGCCACCAGTTCCGTCGGGAGTCCCTACGAGCAGTACTTC; CDR3aa: CATSSVGSPYEQYF
v_gene: TRBV19; abundance: -; d_gene: TRBD2; j_gene: TRBJ2-1; CDR3nt: TGTGCCAGTAGTATAAGCCCATCTCTAGCGGGAGGGTACAATGAGCAGTTCTTC; CDR3aa: CASSISPSLAGGYNEQFF
v_gene: TRBV7-3; abundance: once; d_gene: -; j_gene: TRBJ2-1; CDR3nt: TGTGCCAGCAGCTTAAATCCGGGGGACAATGAGCAGTTCTTC; CDR3aa: CASSLNPGDNEQFF
v_gene: TRBV7-2; abundance: many; d_gene: -; j_gene: TRBJ2-1; CDR3nt: TGTGCCAGCAGCTTACAGGCTAGCACCTACAATGAGCAGTTCTTC; CDR3aa: CASSLQASTYNEQFF
v_gene: TRBV29-1; abundance: many; d_gene: -; j_gene: TRBJ2-5; CDR3nt: TGCAGCGTTGAACGAGAGACCCAGTACTTC; CDR3aa: CSVERETQYF
v_gene: TRBV6-6; abundance: few; d_gene: TRBD1; j_gene: TRBJ1-2; CDR3nt: TGTGCCAGCAGCAGGGGACAGGGGGCGAGTGGCTACACCTTC; CDR3aa: CASSRGQGASGYTF
v_gene: TRBV6-2/TRBV6-3; abundance: many; d_gene: TRBD2; j_gene: TRBJ2-7; CDR3nt: TGTGCCAGCAGTCGCTCCGGGACTAGCAGTTACGAGCAGTACTTC; CDR3aa: CASSRSGTSSYEQYF
v_gene: TRBV27; abundance: once; d_gene: -; j_gene: TRBJ2-7; CDR3nt: TGTGCCAGCAGTTTATCAAGAGGAGCTACCTCCTACGAGCAGTACTTC; CDR3aa: CASSLSRGATSYEQYF
v_gene: TRBV4-1; abundance: -; d_gene: -; j_gene: TRBJ1-2; CDR3nt: TGCGCCAGCAGCCACTTCTTGATCGGCCTTTATGGCTACACCTTC; CDR3aa: CASSHFLIGLYGYTF
v_gene: TRBV20-1; abundance: -; d_gene: TRBD1; j_gene: TRBJ1-1; CDR3nt: TGCAGACCGGGACAGGCAGGTGGGGAGGGCATGAACACTGAAGCTTTCTTT; CDR3aa: CRPGQAGGEGMNTEAFF
v_gene: TRBV20-1; abundance: -; d_gene: -; j_gene: TRBJ1-3; CDR3nt: TGCAGTGCTAGAGATTCGGACATCCCAGGTAGAACCATATATTTT; CDR3aa: CSARDSDIPGRTIYF
v_gene: TRBV7-9; abundance: -; d_gene: -; j_gene: TRBJ1-2; CDR3nt: TGTGCCAGCAGCTTAGGCGGACTCTATGGCCACACCTTC; CDR3aa: CASSLGGLYGHTF
v_gene: TRBV25-1; abundance: few; d_gene: TRBD1; j_gene: TRBJ2-1; CDR3nt: TGTGCCAGCAGTGAATCTCAGGGGGCGGTGTTCTTC; CDR3aa: CASSESQGAVFF
v_gene: TRBV18; abundance: few; d_gene: -; j_gene: TRBJ2-7; CDR3nt: TGTGCCAGCTCACCTCAGAGGGGCTACGAGCAGTACTTC; CDR3aa: CASSPQRGYEQYF
v_gene: TRBV7-9; abundance: once; d_gene: TRBD1; j_gene: TRBJ1-5; CDR3nt: TGTGCCAGCAGCTTAGCGATGCCGGGACAGGGCAGCAATCAGCCCCAGCATTTT; CDR3aa: CASSLAMPGQGSNQPQHF
v_gene: TRBV6-6; abundance: -; d_gene: TRBD1; j_gene: TRBJ1-4; CDR3nt: TGTGCCAGTAGTTACCCGGGACAGGGGGCCGAAAAACTGTTTTTT; CDR3aa: CASSYPGQGAEKLFF
v_gene: TRBV3-1; abundance: -; d_gene: -; j_gene: TRBJ2-5; CDR3nt: TGTGCCAGCAGCCCGGAGGGACAGCGCGGGAAGACCCAGTACTTC; CDR3aa: CASSPEGQRGKTQYF
v_gene: TRBV20-1; abundance: -; d_gene: -; j_gene: TRBJ2-7; CDR3nt: TGCAGTGCTAGAGGAAAACAGGGCTACGAGCAGTACTTC; CDR3aa: CSARGKQGYEQYF